A selection of T cell receptor beta chains follows, all from one sample in a study of graft-versus-host responses after intestinal transplantation. No antigen has been assigned to these receptors. The data were produced by immunoSEQ multiplex PCR, yet TCRdb's version contains in-frame clones alone and is incomplete. This sample yields about 84,000 clones, of which around 93% are seen a single time; approximately 0.32% belongs to the top ten. Sample: unstimulated CD4+ T cells sorted from spleen or lymph node cells, taken before transplant. Every receptor here comes from a human donor who was the organ donor for an intestinal transplant. The CDR3 runs from the conserved cysteine through the conserved F or W. Fields, in order: CDR3 DNA, CDR3 protein, D gene, J gene, clone size, V gene. The D gene is left open where the match is weak. Expanded clones get a size class; other rows say once, few or many, or leave the size out.

TGTGCCTCTTGGCGGGGTTCGGGCGAGCAGTACTTC	CASWRGSGEQYF	NA	TRBJ2-7	NA	TRBV6-1
TGCGCCAGCAGGCAAACAGGGGGTGATGATCGGAGCACTGAAGCTTTCTTT	CASRQTGGDDRSTEAFF	TRBD1	TRBJ1-1	NA	TRBV10-2
TGCGCCAGCAGCCCCAGACTAGGTGATACGCAGTATTTT	CASSPRLGDTQYF	NA	TRBJ2-3	NA	TRBV5-1
TGTGCCAGCAGGACCCAGGGAGGCACTGAAGCTTTCTTT	CASRTQGGTEAFF	NA	TRBJ1-1	NA	TRBV28
TGTGCCAGCAGCCGGGACAGGGGGCCTGGCTACACCTTC	CASSRDRGPGYTF	TRBD1	TRBJ1-2	NA	TRBV6-1
TGCGCCAGCAGCTCTATCGGACAAATATATGGCTACACCTTC	CASSSIGQIYGYTF	NA	TRBJ1-2	NA	TRBV5-1
TGTGCCAGCAGCTTAGCAGCGGCCTCCTACGAGCAGTACTTC	CASSLAAASYEQYF	NA	TRBJ2-7	few	TRBV7-2
TGTGCCAGCAGCTTAAGGGGGACTAGCGAAGATACGCAGTATTTT	CASSLRGTSEDTQYF	TRBD2	TRBJ2-3	NA	TRBV7-3
TGTGCCAGCAGCCTAAATCGACAGGGTGGCTACACCTTC	CASSLNRQGGYTF	TRBD1	TRBJ1-2	NA	TRBV4-2
TGTGCCAGCAGCTTACTAGCGGGGGCGGATGAGCAGTTCTTC	CASSLLAGADEQFF	TRBD2	TRBJ2-1	NA	TRBV7-9
TGCAGCGTAACAGGGATCGGCTCCTACGAGCAGTACTTC	CSVTGIGSYEQYF	NA	TRBJ2-7	once	TRBV29-1